Shown below are 26 T cell receptor beta chains from a single sample sequenced in a study of early T cells in non-severe SARS-CoV-2 infection (dated by TCRdb to about 2021). Libraries were prepared through 5' RACE. The sample was run on a NextSeq 500. TCRdb ran its own pipeline on the public reads, namely fastp trimming at Q25 and MiXCR clone calling, and kept in-frame beta chains. Rows with a matching CDR3 protein are joined into one entry that keeps the most common DNA and genes. Here the sample has more than 50,000 distinct CDR3 sequences; less than 15% occur a single time. The ten largest clones take up about 9.3% of the sample. This specimen was whole blood, taken at baseline. Receptor source: an adult who was a healthcare worker with PCR-confirmed SARS-CoV-2 infection or an uninfected control (not recorded which).

This clonotype was counted at least ten times. The CDR3 nucleotides are TGTGCCAGCAGTTTAGGGGACAGGGTGTTTGGAAACACCATATATTTT. Translating it yields CASSLGDRVFGNTIYF. The V gene is TRBV28, the J gene TRBJ1-3, with TRBD1 identical over 9 bases. Germline V gene lookup returns CDR1 MDHEN and CDR2 SYDVKM. V lost 2 bases, J lost 3 bases, and 5 bases stayed unmatched. The length of the CDR3 is 16 residues.

The J gene is TRBJ1-5, the V gene TRBV5-8, with 7 positions matching TRBD1. This CDR3 region has 18 residues. V lost 4 bases to trimming and J lost 0 bases; unmatched junction nucleotides: 13. Germline CDR1 SGHTS, CDR2 YDEGEE. CDR3 protein: CASSDGQLGGHSNQPQHF. The CDR3 coding sequence is TGTGCCAGCAGCGACGGACAGTTAGGGGGCCATAGCAATCAGCCCCAGCATTTT.

This rearrangement joins TRBV6-1 to TRBJ2-7; the match to TRBD1 covers 7 bases. The germline gives CDR1 MNHNS, CDR2 SASEGT. The V and J ends lost 10 bases and 0 bases, in that order; junction bases with no gene match: 9. The CDR3 length is 14 residues. The CDR3 loop reads CATKTGTASYEQYF. For the CDR3, the DNA is TGTGCCACCAAAACGGGGACAGCCTCCTACGAGCAGTACTTC.

This chain connects TRBV28 to TRBJ2-4, with 12 bases fitting TRBD1. This CDR3 comprises 16 residues. Germline CDR1 reads MDHEN; CDR2 reads SYDVKM. The trim removed 3 bases at V and 8 bases at J, leaving 8 bases unmatched. DNA of the CDR3: TGTGCCAGCAGTTTCGTGGGACAGGGGGCTCTGGACATTCAGTACTTC. Protein: CASSFVGQGALDIQYF.

The rearrangement joins TRBV20-1 to TRBJ1-1; 7 bases are shared with TRBD1. Germline V lookup: CDR1 DFQATT, CDR2 SNEGSKA (reference sequence). The V and J ends lost 3 bases and 4 bases, in that order; junction bases with no gene match: 8. This CDR3 is built from 14 residues. The CDR3 spells CSARTGLRGTEAFF. CDR3 nucleotides: TGCAGTGCTAGGACAGGGCTACGGGGCACTGAAGCTTTCTTT.

The rearrangement uses TRBV7-8 and TRBJ1-5, with TRBD1 matching over 7 bases. V shed 1 base, J shed 3 bases, and the junction held 6 bases outside the gene matches. CDR3 length equals 16 residues. Looked up from germline, CDR1 is SGHVS and CDR2 is FQNEAQ. The CDR3 DNA is TGTGCCAGCAGCTTAGGACCAGGGGGAGACAATCAGCCCCAGCATTTT. Translated, it gives CASSLGPGGDNQPQHF.

This clonotype has a handful of counts. The gene calls are TRBV7-6 and TRBJ2-2; 10 bases are a match to TRBD2. The CDR3 is 19 amino acids. V was clipped by 3 bases and J by 0 bases; unmatched bases: 10. From germline, CDR1 is SGHVS and CDR2 FNYEAQ. This CDR3 is CASSFYASGGPSNTGELFF. The CDR3, as DNA: TGTGCCAGCAGCTTCTACGCTAGCGGGGGACCTTCGAACACCGGGGAGCTGTTTTTT.

This clonotype was counted only a few times. The chain links TRBV5-1 to TRBJ2-1; 8 nucleotides align to TRBD2. The length of the CDR3 is 15 residues. The V gene end was trimmed by 2 bases and the J gene end by 2 bases; junction bases not matched to a gene: 3. Germline V gives CDR1 SGHRS, CDR2 YFSETQ. The CDR3 DNA reads TGCGCCAGCAGCTTAACTAGCGGTGCCTACAATGAGCAGTTCTTC. Translation gives CASSLTSGAYNEQFF.

This clonotype was recorded many times. The chain employs TRBV6-2 or TRBV6-3 and TRBJ2-7; 9 nucleotides align to TRBD2. In germline, CDR1 is MNHEY, CDR2 SVGEGT. Trimming cost V 0 bases and J 0 bases; bases outside gene matches: 0. The CDR3 is made up of 15 amino acids. CDR3 nucleotide sequence: TGTGCCAGCAGTTACTCGACTAGCGGCTCCTACGAGCAGTACTTC. Residues: CASSYSTSGSYEQYF.

This chain joins TRBV24-1 and TRBJ2-2; TRBD1 aligns across 7 bases. The CDR3 runs to 15 residues. Germline CDR1 and CDR2: KGHDR and SFDVKD. J gave up 4 bases and V 4 bases, and 5 bases lay outside the gene matches. The CDR3 bases are TGTGCCACCAGTGAGACTAACAGGGGCACCGGGGAGCTGTTTTTT. Amino acids: CATSETNRGTGELFF.

A few counts support this clonotype. V usage is TRBV7-4 and J usage is TRBJ2-7; the D is unclear. In germline, CDR1 is SGHVT, CDR2 SQSDAQ. V lost 5 bases, J lost 3 bases, and 5 bases lay in between. This CDR3 has 11 residues. The CDR3 is CASSAHYEQYF. Written as DNA, the CDR3 is TGTGCCAGCAGCGCACACTACGAGCAGTACTTC.

The chain recombines TRBV11-2 with TRBJ2-2, with D uncertain. Per the germline V gene, CDR1 is SGHAT and CDR2 is FQNNGV. V was pared by 3 bases and J by 1 base, with 9 bases between. The CDR3 is made up of 15 amino acids. CDR3 nucleotides: TGTGCCAGCAGCTTCTTGGGATGGAACACCGGGGAGCTGTTTTTT. Translation: CASSFLGWNTGELFF. The complete variable domain, with remaining parts taken from reference TRBV11-2 and TRBJ2-2, reads EAGVAQSPRYKIIEKRQSVAFWCNPISGHATLYWYQQILGQGPKLLIQFQNNGVVDDSQLPKDRFSAERLKGVDSTLKIQPAKLEDSAVYLCASSFLGWNTGELFFGEGSRLTVL.

This clonotype was seen many times. The chain uses TRBV29-1 and TRBJ2-7, with TRBD1 matching over 8 bases. Germline assignment: CDR1 SQVTM and CDR2 ANQGSEA. This CDR3 has 14 amino acids. Trimming cost V 6 bases and J 0 bases; bases outside gene matches: 7. The CDR3 coding sequence is TGCAGCGTCCTACGGACAGGGAGCTCCTACGAGCAGTACTTC. Encoded protein: CSVLRTGSSYEQYF.

This chain connects TRBV4-1 to TRBJ2-3, with TRBD2 matching 11 bases. CDR1 is MGHRA, CDR2 YSYEKL, per germline. Trimming took 0 bases from V and 0 from J; bases not matched to a gene: 8. This CDR3 contains 19 residues. CDR3 sequence: CASSQDRLAGGPSTDTQYF. The CDR3 nucleotides are TGCGCCAGCAGCCAAGATAGGCTAGCGGGGGGCCCGAGCACAGATACGCAGTATTTT.

The rearrangement joins TRBV7-2 to TRBJ1-2; D call uncertain. Germline loops: CDR1 SGHTA, CDR2 FQGNSA. The CDR3 spans 13 residues. Trimming pared 5 bases from V and 2 bases from J, leaving 9 bases between. This CDR3 reads CASSPGRNYGYTF. DNA of the CDR3: TGTGCCAGCAGCCCCGGACGGAACTATGGCTACACCTTC.

Ten or more counts support this clonotype. The chain combines TRBV9 with TRBJ1-4; no clear D. Trimming shortened V by 0 bases and J by 7 bases, and 10 bases separated the two germline ends. The CDR3 runs 14 residues. In germline, CDR1 is SGDLS, CDR2 YYNGEE. CDR3: CASSVGGSAEKLFF. The DNA for the CDR3 is TGTGCCAGCAGCGTAGGGGGTTCGGCTGAAAAACTGTTTTTT.

This clonotype was seen more than once but under ten times. The chain recombines TRBV19 with TRBJ2-7; D not certain. The CDR3 extends over 16 amino acids. Germline V gene data show CDR1 as LNHDA and CDR2 as SQIVND (reference sequence). V lost 4 bases and J lost 2, with 18 bases in between. The CDR3 spells CASSRFRHQATYEQYF. The CDR3 DNA reads as TGTGCCAGTAGTAGATTTAGACACCAGGCTACCTACGAGCAGTACTTC.

The V gene is TRBV7-3, the J gene TRBJ2-7; 7 nucleotides align to TRBD1. The J segment lost 5 bases and the V segment lost 5 bases, leaving 0 bases of the junction unmatched. The germline gives CDR1 SGHTA, CDR2 FQGTGA. The length of the CDR3 is 11 residues. DNA of the CDR3: TGTGCCAGCAGCACAGGGGACGAGCAGTACTTC. Translated, it gives CASSTGDEQYF.

This clonotype was observed many times. The rearrangement uses TRBV7-3 and TRBJ1-6; D unclear. The length of the CDR3 is 14 residues. V lost 3 bases and J lost 10, with 13 bases in between. Germline V gives CDR1 SGHTA, CDR2 FQGTGA. CDR3 region: CASSFDILISPLHF. The CDR3 DNA reads as TGTGCCAGCAGCTTCGACATTTTAATCTCACCCCTCCACTTT.

Points on this clonotype: The CDR3 end shows no conserved phenylalanine or tryptophan, and so a read error is likely. The genes are TRBV11-3 and TRBJ1-2; TRBD1 matches at 7 bases. Trimming at V came to 2 bases and at J to 4 bases, leaving 7 bases not matched to a gene. The length of the CDR3 is 15 residues. Germline CDR1 reads SGHNT; CDR2 reads YENEEA. CDR3 nucleotides: TGTGCCAGCAGCTTAAAGGCCGGGACAGCCTATGGCTACACCTCC. This translates into CASSLKAGTAYGYTS.

This clonotype has just a few counts. The rearrangement joins TRBV6-2 or TRBV6-3 to TRBJ2-7; perhaps TRBD1 as D (6 bases). The CDR3 length is 14 residues. The germline V and J ends were trimmed by 5 bases and 5 bases, with 16 bases remaining between them. Germline V lookup: CDR1 MNHEY, CDR2 SVGEGT. The CDR3 loop is CASSGGQLPNEQYF. The CDR3 DNA is TGTGCCAGCAGTGGAGGACAGTTACCTAACGAGCAGTACTTC.

The V call is TRBV4-2, the J call TRBJ2-7; no firm D call. The CDR3 length is 13 residues. V was clipped by 0 bases and J by 6 bases, with 9 bases between them. The germline gives CDR1 LGHNA, CDR2 YNFKEQ. In DNA form, the CDR3 reads TGTGCCAGCAGCCAAGATAAGTGGCGCGAGCAGTACTTC. Translating it yields CASSQDKWREQYF.

This clonotype appeared a few times. The chain links TRBV29-1 to TRBJ1-2; possible D gene TRBD1, 6 bases. The germline V and J ends were trimmed by 6 bases and 7 bases, with 15 bases remaining between them. Germline CDR1 reads SQVTM; CDR2 reads ANQGSEA. The CDR3 totals 12 residues. Here the CDR3 DNA reads TGCAGCGTGTCGGGGGGGCTCGGTGGCTACACCTTC. Protein sequence: CSVSGGLGGYTF.

This clonotype was seen more than once but under ten times. The chain combines TRBV5-1 with TRBJ2-1, with 7 bases identical to TRBD1. V lost 1 base, J lost 2 bases, and 3 bases stayed unmatched. This CDR3 region has 15 residues. Germline assignment: CDR1 SGHRS and CDR2 YFSETQ. This CDR3 is CASSLTGVAYNEQFF. DNA of the CDR3: TGCGCCAGCAGCTTGACAGGGGTGGCCTACAATGAGCAGTTCTTC.

This clonotype was counted a few times. This chain uses TRBV6-5 with TRBJ2-3, with D uncertain. CDR3 size: 16 residues. V lost 6 bases and J 0 bases, leaving 16 bases between the germline ends. In germline, CDR1 is MNHEY, CDR2 SVGAGI. The CDR3 bases are TGTGCCAGCAGCCCGTTTAGGTTATCTAGCACAGATACGCAGTATTTT. Translating gives CASSPFRLSSTDTQYF.

This chain links TRBV3-1 with TRBJ2-7; D possibly corresponds to TRBD2 (5 bases). CDR3 length: 15 amino acids. The germline gives CDR1 LGHDT, CDR2 YNNKEL (reference sequence). Trimming removed 2 bases from V and 6 bases from J, with 17 bases in between. The CDR3, as DNA: TGTGCCAGCAGCCAATCCTGGAGCGGCACCTCCGAGCAGTACTTC. This sequence encodes CASSQSWSGTSEQYF.